The sample holds a few counts of the clone carrying this TCR beta chain. What it binds is not known. The immunoSEQ assay was version 4, run in survey mode. Template was genomic DNA at around 10 ng/uL, with up to roughly 1 ug used per sample. Sequencing used immunoSEQ multiplex PCR; TCRdb keeps in-frame clones, though not all of them. The data hold approximately 44,000 clones, with 70% to 90% observed a single time. The data stem from a study of persistence of HIV-infected CD4 T cells. This CDR3 is 12 amino acids long. Germline-derived CDR1 and CDR2 are SEHNR and FQNEAQ (reference sequence). V was pared by 5 bases and J by 5 bases, with 7 bases between. Findings of the study overall: TCRbeta richness was lower in CMV- and Gag-responding cells than in anti-CD3/anti-CD28-responding cells.

This nonspecific control used anti-CD3/anti-CD28 bead stimulation of CD4+ T cells. CD4+ T cells upregulating both CD40 ligand and CD69 were sorted as responding cells. PBMCs were depleted of CD8+ T cells before stimulation. The sample in question was CD4+ T cells sorted from PBMCs after roughly 18-hour stimulation, obtained from a patient who received antiretroviral therapy. The chain links TRBV7-9 to TRBJ1-5, with D hard to call. The receptor comes from an adult man with HIV who was CMV-seropositive. The chain's CDR3 is CASSLGDQPQHF. In nucleotides, the CDR3 is TGTGCCAGCAGCCTCGGCGATCAGCCCCAGCATTTT.